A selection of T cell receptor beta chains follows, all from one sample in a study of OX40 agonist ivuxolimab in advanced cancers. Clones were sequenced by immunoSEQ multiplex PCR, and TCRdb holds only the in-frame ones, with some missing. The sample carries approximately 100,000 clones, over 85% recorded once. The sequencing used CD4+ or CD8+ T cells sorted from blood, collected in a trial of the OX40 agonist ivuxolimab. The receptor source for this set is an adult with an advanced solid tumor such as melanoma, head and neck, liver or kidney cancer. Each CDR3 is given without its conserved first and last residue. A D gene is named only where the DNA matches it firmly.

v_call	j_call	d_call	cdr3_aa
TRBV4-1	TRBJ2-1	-	ASSQDRTSYNEQF
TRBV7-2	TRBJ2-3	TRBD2	ASSNGLAGATQY
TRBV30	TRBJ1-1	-	AWRQLQAGTEAF
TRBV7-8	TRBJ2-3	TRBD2	ASRRAGVDLRGRDTQY
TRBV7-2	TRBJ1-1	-	ASSSTKGEAF
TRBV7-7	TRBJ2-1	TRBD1	ASSLGQGSYNEQF
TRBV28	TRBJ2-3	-	ASSPSIGAGGTDTQY
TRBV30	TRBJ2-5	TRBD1	AWGGQGKTQY
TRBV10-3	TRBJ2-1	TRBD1	AISPGQGGNEQF
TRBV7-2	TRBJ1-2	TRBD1	ASSSWTGLSYGYT
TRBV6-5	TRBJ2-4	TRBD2	ASSYSIGGARNIQY
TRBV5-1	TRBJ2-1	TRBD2	ASSLVAGQNNEQF
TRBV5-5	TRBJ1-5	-	ASSAGHLISNQPQH
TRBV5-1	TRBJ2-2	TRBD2	ASSSTSGVPGELF
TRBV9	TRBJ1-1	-	ASSTRMNTEAF
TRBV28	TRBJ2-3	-	ASSLTPRDTQY
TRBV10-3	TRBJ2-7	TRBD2	AISESSGGSYEQY
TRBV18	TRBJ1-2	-	ASSEGNYGYT
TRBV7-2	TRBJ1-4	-	ASTATGTNEKLF
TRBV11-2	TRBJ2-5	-	ASSLVLLGQAGTQY
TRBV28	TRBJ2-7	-	ASSVGRNEQY
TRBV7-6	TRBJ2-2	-	ASSLAMVGELF
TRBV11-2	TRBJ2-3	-	ASSPQGASTDTQY